These 11 T cell receptor beta chains were all obtained from the same sample, sequenced in a study of T cell repertoires in aging, cancer and after chemotherapy. The template was genomic DNA from peripheral blood, not RNA. Multiplex touch-down PCR with TRB-A/B primers amplified rearranged V-D-J TRB sequences. TCRdb used MiXCR to reprocess the multiplex PCR reads, holding one entry per CDR3 protein. The sample shows roughly 12,000 distinct CDR3 sequences, 35% to 40% of them seen only once. The sequenced sample was blood. These TCRs come from a human donor in good health. The donor label of this sample is uncertain.

This chain joins TRBV18 and TRBJ1-2; tentative D call: TRBD1 (5 bases). V was pared by 6 bases and J by 2 bases, with 16 bases between. Germline CDR1 is KGHSH and CDR2 is LQKENI. The CDR3 spans 15 residues. CDR3 sequence (DNA): TGTGCCAGCTCGCCTAATGGGGACCCCAACTATGGCTACACCTTC. Amino acids: CASSPNGDPNYGYTF. The whole variable domain, remainder taken from reference TRBV18 and TRBJ1-2, is NAGVMQNPRHLVRRRGQEARLRCSPMKGHSHVYWYRQLPEEGLKFMVYLQKENIIDESGMPKERFSAEFPKEGPSILRIQQVVRGDSAAYFCASSPNGDPNYGYTFGSGTRLTVV.

This clonotype came up a few times. This chain connects TRBV30 to TRBJ1-4; D uncertain. The germline CDR1 and CDR2 sequences are GTSNPN and SVGIG (reference sequence). V gave up 4 bases and J gave up 5 bases, with 5 bases separating them. CDR3 length: 11 amino acids. The CDR3 coding sequence is TGTGCCTGGATCGGGAATGAAAAACTGTTTTTT. It translates to CAWIGNEKLFF.

This chain connects TRBV19 to TRBJ1-1; possible D gene TRBD1, 5 bases. V lost 3 bases to trimming and J lost 11 bases, with 13 bases between them. CDR1 is LNHDA and CDR2 is SQIVND in the germline V gene (reference sequence). CDR3 length: 12 amino acids. The CDR3 region is CASSIGGNGAFF. CDR3 nucleotide sequence: TGTGCCAGTAGTATCGGGGGGAATGGTGCTTTCTTT.

This clonotype counts as medium-sized. The chain has TRBV11-3 and TRBJ1-4; no firm D call. Trimming cost V 2 bases and J 6 bases, with 16 bases left between them. CDR3 length: 16 amino acids. Germline V lookup: CDR1 SGHNT, CDR2 YENEEA. The CDR3 region has the DNA TGTGCCAGCAGCTTACGCGCGCTTACTAGTGATGAAAAACTGTTTTTT. Its protein product is CASSLRALTSDEKLFF. Variable domain in full (rest from reference TRBV11-3 and TRBJ1-4): EAGVVQSPRYKIIEKKQPVAFWCNPISGHNTLYWYLQNLGQGPELLIRYENEEAVDDSQLPKDRFSAERLKGVDSTLKIQPAELGDSAVYLCASSLRALTSDEKLFFGSGTQLSVL.

The chain couples TRBV6-5 to TRBJ1-1, with 8 nucleotides matching TRBD1. Germline values: CDR1 MNHEY, CDR2 SVGAGI. The trim removed 6 bases at V and 4 bases at J, leaving 4 bases unmatched. This CDR3 spans 13 amino acids. CDR3 bases: TGTGCCAGCAGACCAACAGGGGGCACTGAAGCTTTCTTT. Translation: CASRPTGGTEAFF.

The chain uses TRBV19 and TRBJ1-1; D uncertain. The V gene lost 10 bases and the J gene lost 8 bases, with 14 bases spanning the gap. This CDR3 has 11 amino acids. Germline CDR1 is LNHDA and CDR2 is SQIVND (reference sequence). The CDR3 here is CAIHRGQEAFF. The CDR3 nucleotides are TGTGCCATCCACCGAGGTCAAGAAGCTTTCTTT.

This clonotype was seen more than once but under ten times. The V gene is TRBV6-5, the J gene TRBJ2-1; either TRBD1 or TRBD2 may supply D (6 bases each). V lost 2 bases and J 8 bases, leaving 10 bases between the germline ends. Germline CDR1 reads MNHEY; CDR2 reads SVGAGI. This CDR3 contains 13 residues. Here the CDR3 reads CASSYGGPYEQFF. DNA for the CDR3: TGTGCCAGCAGTTACGGGGGGCCATATGAGCAGTTCTTC.

V usage is TRBV13 and J usage is TRBJ2-5; TRBD2 matches 9 bases. This CDR3 is 15 amino acids long. Germline V gene data show CDR1 as PRHDT and CDR2 as FYEKMQ (reference sequence). The V and J ends lost 2 bases and 3 bases, in that order; junction bases with no gene match: 4. The CDR3 sequence: CASSLTSSGEETQYF. CDR3 nucleotide sequence: TGTGCCAGCAGCTTAACTTCTAGCGGGGAAGAGACCCAGTACTTC.

By proportion, this clonotype is medium-sized. The V gene is TRBV6-1, the J gene TRBJ2-3; D ambiguous. The CDR3 totals 15 residues. The V and J ends lost 1 base and 4 bases respectively, with 12 bases between them. Germline lookup yields CDR1 MNHNS and CDR2 SASEGT. DNA of the CDR3: TGTGCCAGCAGTGAAGTGGGATATGGGCCAGATACGCAGTATTTT. Amino acid sequence: CASSEVGYGPDTQYF.

The CDR3 bases are TGTGCCAGTAGTCCCCAAAACGGGGCGGGTCAGCCCCAGCATTTT. As protein: CASSPQNGAGQPQHF. The rearrangement uses TRBV19 and TRBJ1-5; a possible D gene is TRBD1 (5 bases). Germline CDR1 and CDR2: LNHDA and SQIVND (reference sequence). The CDR3 sequence is 15 residues long. Trimming shortened V by 5 bases and J by 6 bases, and 17 bases separated the two germline ends. The full variable domain, its missing parts supplied by reference TRBV19 and TRBJ1-5, is DGGITQSPKYLFRKEGQNVTLSCEQNLNHDAMYWYRQDPGQGLRLIYYSQIVNDFQKGDIAEGYSVSREKKESFPLTVTSAQKNPTAFYLCASSPQNGAGQPQHFGDGTRLSIL.

The rearrangement joins TRBV5-1 to TRBJ2-3, with D perhaps matching TRBD1 (6 bases). The CDR3 totals 15 residues. Germline values: CDR1 SGHRS, CDR2 YFSETQ. Deletions cut 1 base from V and 5 bases from J, with 14 bases between. The CDR3 region is CASSLRRGGRDTQYF. CDR3 nucleotides: TGCGCCAGCAGCTTGAGGAGAGGGGGTAGAGATACGCAGTATTTT.